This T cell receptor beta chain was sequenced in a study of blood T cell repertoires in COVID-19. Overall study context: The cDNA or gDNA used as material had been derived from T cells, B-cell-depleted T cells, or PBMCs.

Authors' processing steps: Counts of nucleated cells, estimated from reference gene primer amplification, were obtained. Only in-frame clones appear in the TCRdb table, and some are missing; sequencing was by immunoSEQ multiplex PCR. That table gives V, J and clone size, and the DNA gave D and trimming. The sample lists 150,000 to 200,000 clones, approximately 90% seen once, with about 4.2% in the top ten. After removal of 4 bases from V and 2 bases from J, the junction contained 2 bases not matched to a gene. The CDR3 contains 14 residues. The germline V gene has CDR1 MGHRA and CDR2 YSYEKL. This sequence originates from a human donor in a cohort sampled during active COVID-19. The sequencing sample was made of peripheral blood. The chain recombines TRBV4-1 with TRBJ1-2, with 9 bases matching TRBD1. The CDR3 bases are TGCGCCAGCAGCCCGGGACAGGGCAACTATGGCTACACCTTC. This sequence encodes CASSPGQGNYGYTF.